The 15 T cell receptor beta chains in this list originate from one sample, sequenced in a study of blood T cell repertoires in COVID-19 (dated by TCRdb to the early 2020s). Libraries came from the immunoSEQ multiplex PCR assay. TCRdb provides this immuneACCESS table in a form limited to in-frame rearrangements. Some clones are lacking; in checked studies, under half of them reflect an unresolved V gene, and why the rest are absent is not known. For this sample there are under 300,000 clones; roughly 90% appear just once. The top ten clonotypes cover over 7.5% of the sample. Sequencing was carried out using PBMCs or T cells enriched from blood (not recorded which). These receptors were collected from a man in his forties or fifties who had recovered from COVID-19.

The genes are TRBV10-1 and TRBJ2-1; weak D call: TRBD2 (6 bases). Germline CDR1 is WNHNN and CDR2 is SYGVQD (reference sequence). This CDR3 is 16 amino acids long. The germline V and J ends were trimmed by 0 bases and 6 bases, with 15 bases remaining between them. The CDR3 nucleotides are TGCGCCAGCAGTGAGTCTTTTCGGGGGTTCGGCAATGAGCAGTTCTTC. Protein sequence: CASSESFRGFGNEQFF.

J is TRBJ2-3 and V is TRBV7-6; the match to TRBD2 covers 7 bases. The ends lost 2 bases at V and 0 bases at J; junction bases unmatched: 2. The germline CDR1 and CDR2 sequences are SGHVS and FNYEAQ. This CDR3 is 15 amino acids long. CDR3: CASSLFGGSTDTQYF. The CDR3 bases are TGTGCCAGCAGCTTATTCGGGGGGAGCACAGATACGCAGTATTTT.

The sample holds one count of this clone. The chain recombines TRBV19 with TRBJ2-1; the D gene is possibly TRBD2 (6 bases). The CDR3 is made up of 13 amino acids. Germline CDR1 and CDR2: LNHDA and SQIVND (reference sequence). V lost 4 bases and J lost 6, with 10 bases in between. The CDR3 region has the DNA TGTGCCAGTAGTAGCGGGATGATCAATGAGCAGTTCTTC. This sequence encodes CASSSGMINEQFF.

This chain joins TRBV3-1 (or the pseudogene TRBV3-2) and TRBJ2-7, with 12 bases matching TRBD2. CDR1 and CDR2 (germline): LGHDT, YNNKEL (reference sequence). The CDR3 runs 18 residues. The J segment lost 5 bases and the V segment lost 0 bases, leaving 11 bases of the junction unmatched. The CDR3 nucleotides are TGTGCCAGCAGCCAAGATGGGCTAGCGGGAGGGCCATTGAACGAGCAGTACTTC. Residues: CASSQDGLAGGPLNEQYF.

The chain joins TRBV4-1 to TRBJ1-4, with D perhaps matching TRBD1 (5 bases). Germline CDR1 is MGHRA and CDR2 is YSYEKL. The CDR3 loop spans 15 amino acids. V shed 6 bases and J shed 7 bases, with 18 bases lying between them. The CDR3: CASRKSGGLSEKLFF. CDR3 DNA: TGCGCCAGCAGAAAAAGCGGGGGGTTAAGTGAAAAACTGTTTTTT.

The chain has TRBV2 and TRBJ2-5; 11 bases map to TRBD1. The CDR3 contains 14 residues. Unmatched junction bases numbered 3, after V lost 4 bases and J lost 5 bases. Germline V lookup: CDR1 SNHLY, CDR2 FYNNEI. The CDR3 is CASSVGTGGETQYF. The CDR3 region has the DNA TGTGCCAGCAGTGTTGGGACAGGGGGGGAGACCCAGTACTTC.

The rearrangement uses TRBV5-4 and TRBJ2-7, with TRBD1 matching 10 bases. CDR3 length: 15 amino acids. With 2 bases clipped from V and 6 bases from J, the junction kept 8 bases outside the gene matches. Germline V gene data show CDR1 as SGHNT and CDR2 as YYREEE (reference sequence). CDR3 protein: CASSFRTGGWSEQYF. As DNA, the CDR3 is TGTGCCAGCAGCTTCCGGACAGGGGGATGGAGCGAGCAGTACTTC.

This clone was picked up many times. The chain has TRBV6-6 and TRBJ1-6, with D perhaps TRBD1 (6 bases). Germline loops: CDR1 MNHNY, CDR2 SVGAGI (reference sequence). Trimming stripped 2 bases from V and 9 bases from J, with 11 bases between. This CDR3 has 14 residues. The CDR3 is CASSYHRETSPLHF. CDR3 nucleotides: TGTGCCAGCAGTTACCACAGGGAGACTTCACCCCTCCACTTT.

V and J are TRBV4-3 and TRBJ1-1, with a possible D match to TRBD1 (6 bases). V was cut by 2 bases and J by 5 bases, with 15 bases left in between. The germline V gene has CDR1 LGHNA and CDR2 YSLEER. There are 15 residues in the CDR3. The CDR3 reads CASSQQSQGLTEAFF. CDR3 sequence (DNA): TGCGCCAGCAGCCAACAATCACAGGGTTTGACTGAAGCTTTCTTT.

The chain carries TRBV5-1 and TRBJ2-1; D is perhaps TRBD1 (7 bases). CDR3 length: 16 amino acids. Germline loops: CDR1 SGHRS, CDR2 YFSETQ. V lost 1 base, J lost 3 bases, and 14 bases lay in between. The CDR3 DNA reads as TGCGCCAGCAGCTTGTTTCCGGGGGACAGCTACAATGAGCAGTTCTTC. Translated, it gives CASSLFPGDSYNEQFF.

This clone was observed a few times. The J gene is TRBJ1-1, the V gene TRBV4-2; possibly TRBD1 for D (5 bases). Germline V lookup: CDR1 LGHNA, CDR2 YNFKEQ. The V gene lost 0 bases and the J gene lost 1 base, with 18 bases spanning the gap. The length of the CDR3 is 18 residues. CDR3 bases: TGTGCCAGCAGCCAAGATAACCCGGTTGGTAGGGGGAACACTGAAGCTTTCTTT. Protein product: CASSQDNPVGRGNTEAFF.

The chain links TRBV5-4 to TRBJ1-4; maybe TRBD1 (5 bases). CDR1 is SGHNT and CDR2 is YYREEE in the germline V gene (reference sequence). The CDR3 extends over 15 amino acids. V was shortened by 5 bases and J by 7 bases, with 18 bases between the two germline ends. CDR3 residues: CASSPAGRAGEKLFF. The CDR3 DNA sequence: TGTGCCAGCAGTCCGGCAGGGAGGGCAGGTGAAAAACTGTTTTTT.

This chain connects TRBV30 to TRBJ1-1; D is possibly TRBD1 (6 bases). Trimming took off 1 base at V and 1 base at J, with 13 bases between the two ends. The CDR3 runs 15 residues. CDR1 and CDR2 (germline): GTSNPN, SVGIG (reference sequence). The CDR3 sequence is CAWSERGAGNTEAFF. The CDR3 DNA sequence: TGTGCCTGGAGTGAACGGGGGGCTGGGAACACTGAAGCTTTCTTT.

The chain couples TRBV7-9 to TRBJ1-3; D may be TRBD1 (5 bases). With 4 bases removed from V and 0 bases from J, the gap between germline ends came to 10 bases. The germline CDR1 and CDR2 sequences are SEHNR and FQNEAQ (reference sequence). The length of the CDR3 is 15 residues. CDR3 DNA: TGTGCCAGCAGCTCCTTGGGGGGCTCTGGAAACACCATATATTTT. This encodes CASSSLGGSGNTIYF.

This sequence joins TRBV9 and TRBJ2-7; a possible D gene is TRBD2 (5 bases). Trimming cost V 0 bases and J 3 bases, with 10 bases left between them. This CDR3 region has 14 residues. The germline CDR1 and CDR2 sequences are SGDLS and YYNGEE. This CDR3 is CASSVGLADYEQYF. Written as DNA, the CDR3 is TGTGCCAGCAGCGTAGGCCTAGCCGACTACGAGCAGTACTTC.